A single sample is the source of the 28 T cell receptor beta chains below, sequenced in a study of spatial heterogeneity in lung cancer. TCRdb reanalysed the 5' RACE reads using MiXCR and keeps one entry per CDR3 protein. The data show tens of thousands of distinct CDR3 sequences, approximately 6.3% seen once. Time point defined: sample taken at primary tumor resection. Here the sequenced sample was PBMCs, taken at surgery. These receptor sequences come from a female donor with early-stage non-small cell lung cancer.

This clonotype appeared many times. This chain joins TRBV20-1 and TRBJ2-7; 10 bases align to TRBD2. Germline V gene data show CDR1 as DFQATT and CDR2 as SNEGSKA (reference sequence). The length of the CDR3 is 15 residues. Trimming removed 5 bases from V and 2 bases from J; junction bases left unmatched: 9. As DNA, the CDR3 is TGCAGTGCTGGAGGACTAGCGGTACACCCCTACGAGCAGTACTTC. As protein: CSAGGLAVHPYEQYF.

The CDR3 DNA reads TGCGCCAGCAGCCCCGGGGGCGGCTCAGATACGCAGTATTTT. Residues: CASSPGGGSDTQYF. The rearrangement joins TRBV5-1 to TRBJ2-3, with D tentatively TRBD1 or TRBD2 (6 bases each). V was clipped by 4 bases and J by 4 bases, with 13 bases between them. This CDR3 has 14 amino acids. Germline V gene lookup returns CDR1 SGHRS and CDR2 YFSETQ. Complete variable domain (other parts from reference TRBV5-1 and TRBJ2-3): KAGVTQTPRYLIKTRGQQVTLSCSPISGHRSVSWYQQTPGQGLQFLFEYFSETQRNKGNFPGRFSGRQFSNSRSEMNVSTLELGDSALYLCASSPGGGSDTQYFGPGTRLTVL.

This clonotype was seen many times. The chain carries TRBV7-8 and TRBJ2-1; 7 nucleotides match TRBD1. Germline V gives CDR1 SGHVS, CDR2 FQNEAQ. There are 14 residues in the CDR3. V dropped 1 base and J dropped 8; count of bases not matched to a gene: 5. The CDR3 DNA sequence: TGTGCCAGCAGCTTAGTCAGACAGGGCCATGAGCAGTTCTTC. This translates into CASSLVRQGHEQFF.

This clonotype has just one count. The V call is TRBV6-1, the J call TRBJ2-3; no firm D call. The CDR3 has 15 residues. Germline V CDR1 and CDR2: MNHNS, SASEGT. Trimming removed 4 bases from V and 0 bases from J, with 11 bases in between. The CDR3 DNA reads TGTGCCAGCAGTGTCGGCACGACGAGCACAGATACGCAGTATTTT. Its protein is CASSVGTTSTDTQYF.

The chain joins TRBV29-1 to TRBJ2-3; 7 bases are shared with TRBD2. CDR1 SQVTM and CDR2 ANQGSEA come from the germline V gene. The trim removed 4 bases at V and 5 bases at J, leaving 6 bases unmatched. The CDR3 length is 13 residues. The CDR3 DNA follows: TGCAGCGTTGTATCACTAGCGAGAGATACGCAGTATTTT. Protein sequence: CSVVSLARDTQYF.

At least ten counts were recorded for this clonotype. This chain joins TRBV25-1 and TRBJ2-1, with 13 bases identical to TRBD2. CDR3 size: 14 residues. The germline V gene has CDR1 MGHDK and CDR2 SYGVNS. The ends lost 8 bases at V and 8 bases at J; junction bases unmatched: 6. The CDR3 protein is CASQGTSGKDEQFF. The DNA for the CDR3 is TGTGCCAGCCAAGGGACTAGCGGGAAGGATGAGCAGTTCTTC.

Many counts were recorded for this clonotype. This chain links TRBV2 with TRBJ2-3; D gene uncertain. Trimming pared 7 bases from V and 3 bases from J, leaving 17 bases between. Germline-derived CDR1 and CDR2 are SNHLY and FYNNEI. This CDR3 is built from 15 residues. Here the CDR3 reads CASNRDPTDTDTQYF. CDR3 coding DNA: TGTGCCAGCAATAGAGACCCTACGGATACAGATACGCAGTATTTT.

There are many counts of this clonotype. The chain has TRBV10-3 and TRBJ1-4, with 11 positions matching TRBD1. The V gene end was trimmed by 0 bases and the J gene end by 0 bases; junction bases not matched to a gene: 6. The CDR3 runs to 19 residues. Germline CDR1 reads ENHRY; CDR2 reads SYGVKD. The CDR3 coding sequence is TGTGCCATCAGTGAGTCGCCCCCGGGACAGGGGGCAACTAATGAAAAACTGTTTTTT. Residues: CAISESPPGQGATNEKLFF.

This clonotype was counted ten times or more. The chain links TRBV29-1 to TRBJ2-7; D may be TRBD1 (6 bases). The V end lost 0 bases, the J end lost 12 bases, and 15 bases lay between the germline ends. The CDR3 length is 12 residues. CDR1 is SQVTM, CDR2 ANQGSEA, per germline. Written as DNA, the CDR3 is TGCAGCGTTGAAGATCCAGGGGCAGGCCTGTACGTC. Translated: CSVEDPGAGLYV.

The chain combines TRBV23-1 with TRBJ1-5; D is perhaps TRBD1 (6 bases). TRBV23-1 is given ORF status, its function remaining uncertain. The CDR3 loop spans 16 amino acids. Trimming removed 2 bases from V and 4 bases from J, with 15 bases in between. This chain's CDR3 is CASSQVARGGNQPQHF. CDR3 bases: TGCGCCAGCAGTCAAGTAGCCAGGGGAGGGAATCAGCCCCAGCATTTT.

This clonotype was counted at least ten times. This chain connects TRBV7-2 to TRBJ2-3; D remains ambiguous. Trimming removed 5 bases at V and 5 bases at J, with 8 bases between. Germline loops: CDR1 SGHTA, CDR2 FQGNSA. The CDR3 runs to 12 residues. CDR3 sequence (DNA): TGTGCCAGCAGCCTCCAAGTAGATACGCAGTATTTT. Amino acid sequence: CASSLQVDTQYF.

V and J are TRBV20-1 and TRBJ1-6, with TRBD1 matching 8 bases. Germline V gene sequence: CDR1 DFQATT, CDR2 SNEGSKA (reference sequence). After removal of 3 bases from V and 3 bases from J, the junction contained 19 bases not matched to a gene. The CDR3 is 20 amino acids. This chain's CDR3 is CSARRGGPGQDLYYNSPLHF. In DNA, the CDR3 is TGCAGTGCTAGGAGAGGCGGGCCGGGACAGGACCTTTACTATAATTCACCCCTCCACTTT.

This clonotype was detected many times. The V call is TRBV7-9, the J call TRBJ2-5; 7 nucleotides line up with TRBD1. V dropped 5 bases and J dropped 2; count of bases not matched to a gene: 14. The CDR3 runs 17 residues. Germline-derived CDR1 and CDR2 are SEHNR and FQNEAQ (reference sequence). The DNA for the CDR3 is TGTGCCAGCAGCCGTGGGAATTCGATGACAGGGCAAGAGACCCAGTACTTC. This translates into CASSRGNSMTGQETQYF.

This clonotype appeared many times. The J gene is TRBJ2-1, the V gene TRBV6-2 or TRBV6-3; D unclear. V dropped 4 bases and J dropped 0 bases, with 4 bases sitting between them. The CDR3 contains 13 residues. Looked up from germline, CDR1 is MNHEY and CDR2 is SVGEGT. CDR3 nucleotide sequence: TGTGCCAGCAGTTCAGTCTCCTACAATGAGCAGTTCTTC. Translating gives CASSSVSYNEQFF.

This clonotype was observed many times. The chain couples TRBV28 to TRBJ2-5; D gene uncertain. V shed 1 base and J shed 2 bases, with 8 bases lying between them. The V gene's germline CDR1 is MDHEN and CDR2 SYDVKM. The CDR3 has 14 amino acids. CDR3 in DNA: TGTGCCAGCAGTTTATCACTACCACAAGAGACCCAGTACTTC. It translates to CASSLSLPQETQYF. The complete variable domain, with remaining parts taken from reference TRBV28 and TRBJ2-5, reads DVKVTQSSRYLVKRTGEKVFLECVQDMDHENMFWYRQDPGLGLRLIYFSYDVKMKEKGDIPEGYSVSREKKERFSLILESASTNQTSMYLCASSLSLPQETQYFGPGTRLLVL.

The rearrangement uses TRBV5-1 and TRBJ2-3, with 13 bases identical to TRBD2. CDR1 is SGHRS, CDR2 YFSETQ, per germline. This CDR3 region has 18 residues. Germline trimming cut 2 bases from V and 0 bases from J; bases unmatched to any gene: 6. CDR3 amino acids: CASSLGLAGDASTDTQYF. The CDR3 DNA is TGCGCCAGCAGCTTAGGACTAGCGGGGGACGCTAGCACAGATACGCAGTATTTT. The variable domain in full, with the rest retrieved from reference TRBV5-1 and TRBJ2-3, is KAGVTQTPRYLIKTRGQQVTLSCSPISGHRSVSWYQQTPGQGLQFLFEYFSETQRNKGNFPGRFSGRQFSNSRSEMNVSTLELGDSALYLCASSLGLAGDASTDTQYFGPGTRLTVL.

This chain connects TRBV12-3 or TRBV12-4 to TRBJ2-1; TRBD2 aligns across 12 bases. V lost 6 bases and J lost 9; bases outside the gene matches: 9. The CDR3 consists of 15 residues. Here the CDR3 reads CASRAGTSGFVEQFF. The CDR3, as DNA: TGTGCCAGCAGAGCCGGGACTAGCGGGTTTGTTGAGCAGTTCTTC.

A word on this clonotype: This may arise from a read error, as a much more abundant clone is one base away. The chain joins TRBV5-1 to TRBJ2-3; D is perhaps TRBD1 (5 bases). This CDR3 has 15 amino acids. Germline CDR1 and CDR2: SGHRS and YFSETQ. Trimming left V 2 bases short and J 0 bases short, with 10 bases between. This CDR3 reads CASSFPGWSTDTQYF. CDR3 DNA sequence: TGCGCCAGCAGCTTTCCAGGGTGGAGCACAGATACGCAGTATTTT.

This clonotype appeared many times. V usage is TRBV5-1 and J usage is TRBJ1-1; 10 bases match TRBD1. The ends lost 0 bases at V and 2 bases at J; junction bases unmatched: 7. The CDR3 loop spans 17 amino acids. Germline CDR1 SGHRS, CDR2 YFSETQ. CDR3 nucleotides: TGCGCCAGCAGCTTGGTCGGTTCGACAGGGGGCAACACTGAAGCTTTCTTT. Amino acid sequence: CASSLVGSTGGNTEAFF.

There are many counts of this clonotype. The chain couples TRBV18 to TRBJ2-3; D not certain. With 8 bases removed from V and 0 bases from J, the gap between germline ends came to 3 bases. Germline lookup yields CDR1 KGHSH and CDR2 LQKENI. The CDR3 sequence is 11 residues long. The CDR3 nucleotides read TGTGCCAGCCAAAGCACAGATACGCAGTATTTT. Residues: CASQSTDTQYF.

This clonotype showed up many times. CDR3 nucleotide sequence: TGTGCCAGCAGTCCCCAGGCGAACTATGGCTACACCTTC. This translates into CASSPQANYGYTF. The chain uses TRBV7-3 and TRBJ1-2; unclear D gene. Trimming left V 6 bases short and J 2 bases short, with 10 bases between. The CDR3 runs 13 residues. Looked up from germline, CDR1 is SGHTA and CDR2 is FQGTGA.

CDR3 DNA: TGTGCCAGCAGCCCCTATGGGAGCTGGAATGAGCAGTTCTTC. The encoded protein is CASSPYGSWNEQFF. The V gene is TRBV5-4, the J gene TRBJ2-1; D perhaps matches TRBD2 (5 bases). CDR1 and CDR2 from the germline V gene are SGHNT and YYREEE (reference sequence). The CDR3 consists of 14 residues. The ends were cut back, 4 bases at V and 7 bases at J, with 15 bases in the middle.

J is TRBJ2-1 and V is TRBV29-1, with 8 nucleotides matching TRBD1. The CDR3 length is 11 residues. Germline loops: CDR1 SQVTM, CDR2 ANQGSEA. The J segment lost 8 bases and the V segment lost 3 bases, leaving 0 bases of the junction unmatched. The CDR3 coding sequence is TGCAGCGTTGACAGGGGGCATGAGCAGTTCTTC. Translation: CSVDRGHEQFF.

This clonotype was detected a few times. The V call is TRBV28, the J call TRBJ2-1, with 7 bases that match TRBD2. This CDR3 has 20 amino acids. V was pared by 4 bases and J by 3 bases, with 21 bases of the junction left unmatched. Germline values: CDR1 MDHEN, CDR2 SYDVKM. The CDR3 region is CASSSPAGRGVGGSYNEQFF. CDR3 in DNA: TGTGCCAGCAGTTCCCCCGCCGGAAGGGGCGTCGGCGGGAGCTACAATGAGCAGTTCTTC.

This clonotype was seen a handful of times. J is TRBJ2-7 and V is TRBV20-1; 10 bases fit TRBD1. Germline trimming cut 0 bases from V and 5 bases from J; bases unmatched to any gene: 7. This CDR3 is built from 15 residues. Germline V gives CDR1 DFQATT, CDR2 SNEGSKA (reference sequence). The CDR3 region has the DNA TGCAGTGCTAGAGAGTCCGGGACAGGGGCAAACGAGCAGTACGTC. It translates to CSARESGTGANEQYV.

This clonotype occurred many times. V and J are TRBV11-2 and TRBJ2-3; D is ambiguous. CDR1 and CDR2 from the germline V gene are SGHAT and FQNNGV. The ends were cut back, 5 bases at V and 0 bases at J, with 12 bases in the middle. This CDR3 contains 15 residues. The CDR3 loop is CASSHISTSTDTQYF. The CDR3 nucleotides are TGTGCCAGCAGCCATATTTCAACTAGCACAGATACGCAGTATTTT.

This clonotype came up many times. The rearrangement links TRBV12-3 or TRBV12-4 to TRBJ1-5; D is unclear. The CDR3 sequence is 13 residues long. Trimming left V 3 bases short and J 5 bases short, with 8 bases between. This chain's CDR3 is CASSFSPHQPQHF. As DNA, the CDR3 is TGTGCCAGCAGTTTTTCCCCTCATCAGCCCCAGCATTTT.

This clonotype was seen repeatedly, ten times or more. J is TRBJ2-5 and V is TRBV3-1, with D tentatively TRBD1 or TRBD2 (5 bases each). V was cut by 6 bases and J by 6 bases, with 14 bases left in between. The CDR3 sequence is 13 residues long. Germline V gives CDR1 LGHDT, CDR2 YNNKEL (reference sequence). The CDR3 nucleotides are TGTGCCAGCAGGGAAATGAGGGGACAGACCCAGTACTTC. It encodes CASREMRGQTQYF.